This TCR beta chain stems from a study of glioma-infiltrating T cells after dendritic cell vaccination. At the level of the study: Autologous tumor lysate was loaded overnight onto monocyte-derived dendritic cells grown about 7 days with IL-4 and GM-CSF. Study-level results: Higher pretreatment TIL content predicted longer progression-free time and survival.

Time point: after dendritic cell vaccination, including at tumor progression/relapse. Blood PBMC samples: pre-vaccination, two weeks post third vaccination, and at tumor progression. Comment on this clone: Antigen specificity is unknown. One junction end disagrees with the germline gene, perhaps due to a read error.

Amplification used 60 V beta primers and 13 J beta primers. Produced via immunoSEQ multiplex PCR; TCRdb's table is partial and in-frame only. The sample includes some 99,000 clones, approximately 84% of them seen just once. Sequencing used blood, obtained after dendritic cell vaccination. The origin of this receptor is a human donor with glioblastoma.

CDR3 region: CASSLGTSSYNEQFF. DNA for the CDR3: TGTGCTAGCAGCTTAGGGACTAGCTCCTACAATGAGCAGTTCTTC. V usage is TRBV7-7 and J usage is TRBJ2-1; 8 bases are shared with TRBD2. CDR3 length: 15 amino acids. CDR1 and CDR2 from the germline V gene are SSHAT and FNYEAQ (reference sequence).